The 2 T cell receptor beta chains given below trace back to one sample, sequenced in a study of chemoradiotherapy in HPV16-positive cancers. Assay used: immunoSEQ multiplex PCR; TCRdb lists only in-frame clones, some missing. The data contain roughly 2,900 clones, 70% to 90% of them singletons. The starting material was tumor tissue, obtained from a patient who underwent chemoradiotherapy. Receptors were obtained from a human donor with HPV-associated anogenital cancer.

V usage is TRBV5-1 and J usage is TRBJ2-6; D is undetermined. V was pared by 0 bases and J by 2 bases, with 6 bases between. The CDR3 covers 15 residues. Germline V gene data show CDR1 as SGHRS and CDR2 as YFSETQ. The CDR3 protein is CASSLGRAGANVLTF. CDR3 DNA sequence: TGCGCCAGCAGCTTGGGTCGGGCTGGGGCCAACGTCCTGACTTTC. The whole variable domain, remainder taken from reference TRBV5-1 and TRBJ2-6, is KAGVTQTPRYLIKTRGQQVTLSCSPISGHRSVSWYQQTPGQGLQFLFEYFSETQRNKGNFPGRFSGRQFSNSRSEMNVSTLELGDSALYLCASSLGRAGANVLTFGAGSRLTVL.

The gene calls are TRBV30 and TRBJ2-5, with 9 bases aligning to TRBD1. This CDR3 spans 14 amino acids. CDR1 and CDR2 from the germline V gene are GTSNPN and SVGIG (reference sequence). Losses at the gene ends were 0 bases for V and 5 bases for J; bases not matched to a gene: 4. CDR3 in amino acids: CAWSVGGTGETQYF. CDR3 DNA: TGTGCCTGGAGTGTAGGGGGGACAGGGGAGACCCAGTACTTC.